These 27 T cell receptor beta chains share one sample of origin, sequenced in a study of blood T cell repertoires in COVID-19. Only in-frame clones appear in the TCRdb table, and some are missing; sequencing was by immunoSEQ multiplex PCR. The repertoire has hundreds of thousands of clones, 80% to 90% of them found once; the top ten carry 6.5% to 9%. Sample: peripheral blood. These TCRs come from a woman older than 75 with COVID-19, enrolled during active disease.

The genes are TRBV28 and TRBJ2-5, with TRBD1 matching over 9 bases. This CDR3 spans 13 amino acids. Trimming removed 11 bases from V and 2 bases from J; junction bases left unmatched: 6. Germline CDR1 is MDHEN and CDR2 is SYDVKM. The CDR3 protein is CAVLGQGQETQYF. In DNA form, the CDR3 reads TGTGCCGTACTGGGACAGGGTCAAGAGACCCAGTACTTC.

The chain employs TRBV4-1 and TRBJ2-5; no definite D call. The CDR3 contains 13 residues. CDR1 is MGHRA, CDR2 YSYEKL, per germline. The V end lost 0 bases, the J end lost 10 bases, and 12 bases lay between the germline ends. The CDR3 nucleotides are TGCGCCAGCAGCCAAGAACCCAGGTGGAACCAGTACTTC. It yields the protein CASSQEPRWNQYF.

V gene TRBV6-2 or TRBV6-3 combines with J gene TRBJ1-4; TRBD1 matches 7 bases. This CDR3 spans 16 amino acids. CDR1 and CDR2 (germline): MNHEY, SVGEGT. The ends lost 6 bases at V and 2 bases at J; junction bases unmatched: 9. The CDR3 sequence is CASSNRGARTNEKLFF. CDR3 nucleotide sequence: TGTGCCAGCAGCAACAGGGGAGCGAGGACTAATGAAAAACTGTTTTTT.

This clone was counted between two and nine times. V and J are TRBV4-2 and TRBJ1-2; TRBD1 might be the D (5 bases). V lost 2 bases, J lost 4 bases, and 20 bases lay in between. CDR1 LGHNA and CDR2 YNFKEQ come from the germline V gene. The CDR3 totals 17 residues. CDR3 nucleotide sequence: TGTGCCAGCAGCCAACGGTTAGGGTCTCAGGGATCCTATGGCTACACCTTC. Encoded protein: CASSQRLGSQGSYGYTF.

In its sample, this clone was seen once. V usage is TRBV5-4 and J usage is TRBJ2-5; 7 bases are shared with TRBD1. CDR3 length: 14 residues. The V gene end was trimmed by 4 bases and the J gene end by 1 base; junction bases not matched to a gene: 4. CDR1 is SGHNT and CDR2 is YYREEE in the germline V gene (reference sequence). The CDR3 DNA is TGTGCCAGCAGCCGAGGGGGCTTCCAAGAGACCCAGTACTTC. It specifies CASSRGGFQETQYF.

This chain uses TRBV19 with TRBJ2-2; 14 nucleotides match TRBD2. This CDR3 has 19 residues. CDR1 and CDR2 (germline): LNHDA, SQIVND (reference sequence). V gave up 7 bases and J gave up 1 base; unmatched junction bases: 11. CDR3 bases: TGTGCCAGTACCGCCGGGACTAGCGGGGGTAGACGGAACACCGGGGAGCTGTTTTTT. Translated, it gives CASTAGTSGGRRNTGELFF. Full variable domain (outside the CDR3, taken from reference TRBV19 and TRBJ2-2): DGGITQSPKYLFRKEGQNVTLSCEQNLNHDAMYWYRQDPGQGLRLIYYSQIVNDFQKGDIAEGYSVSREKKESFPLTVTSAQKNPTAFYLCASTAGTSGGRRNTGELFFGEGSRLTVL.

V gene TRBV12-3 or TRBV12-4 combines with J gene TRBJ1-6; D uncertain. Trimming took 3 bases from V and 7 from J, leaving 7 bases between them. This CDR3 has 13 residues. CDR3 loop: CASSFPGNSPLHF. The CDR3 nucleotides are TGTGCCAGCAGTTTCCCCGGGAATTCACCCCTCCACTTT.

V gene TRBV18 combines with J gene TRBJ1-1; maybe TRBD1 (5 bases). The V gene lost 5 bases and the J gene lost 1 base, with 14 bases spanning the gap. The CDR3 covers 15 residues. CDR1 and CDR2 from the germline V gene are KGHSH and LQKENI. CDR3 sequence: CASSSRDSKNTEAFF. The CDR3 nucleotides are TGTGCCAGCTCATCCCGGGACTCCAAGAACACTGAAGCTTTCTTT.

This chain joins TRBV6-2 or TRBV6-3 and TRBJ1-5; 8 bases agree with TRBD1. The ends lost 1 base at V and 3 bases at J; junction bases unmatched: 5. Germline V lookup: CDR1 MNHEY, CDR2 SVGEGT. The CDR3 sequence is 16 residues long. Here the CDR3 reads CASSYLGQAINQPQHF. The CDR3 region has the DNA TGTGCCAGCAGTTACTTGGGACAGGCGATCAATCAGCCCCAGCATTTT.

There are a few counts of this clone. The chain joins TRBV19 to TRBJ1-4; D gene unclear. The CDR3 consists of 13 residues. The germline gives CDR1 LNHDA, CDR2 SQIVND (reference sequence). V was shortened by 10 bases and J by 1 base, with 10 bases between the two germline ends. The CDR3 protein is CATKEGTNEKLFF. DNA for the CDR3: TGTGCCACCAAGGAGGGAACTAATGAAAAACTGTTTTTT.

The genes are TRBV6-1 and TRBJ1-5; a weak D match, TRBD1 (6 bases). From germline, CDR1 is MNHNS and CDR2 SASEGT. The V gene lost 2 bases and the J gene lost 7 bases, with 9 bases spanning the gap. The CDR3 length is 13 residues. The DNA of the CDR3 is TGTGCCAGCAGTGAACGCCAGGGGCAGCCCCAGCATTTT. Protein: CASSERQGQPQHF.

The gene calls are TRBV5-4 and TRBJ1-4; 9 positions agree with TRBD1. Per germline, CDR1 SGHNT and CDR2 YYREEE (reference sequence). Losses at the gene ends were 4 bases for V and 6 bases for J; bases not matched to a gene: 7. The CDR3 runs 15 residues. The CDR3 coding sequence is TGTGCCAGCAGCGCCGGACAGGGGCGAGATGAAAAACTGTTTTTT. It yields the protein CASSAGQGRDEKLFF.

The rearrangement joins TRBV18 to TRBJ1-4; 7 nucleotides line up with TRBD1. Germline CDR1 and CDR2: KGHSH and LQKENI. V trimming: 6 bases; J trimming: 5 bases; junction bases outside the gene matches: 12. The CDR3 sequence is 16 residues long. In DNA form, the CDR3 reads TGTGCCAGCTCCCCAACCGAGCCAGGGGGAAATGAAAAACTGTTTTTT. Protein: CASSPTEPGGNEKLFF.

This clone showed up just a few times. The chain links TRBV11-1 to TRBJ2-1; D uncertain. The CDR3 totals 12 residues. Trimming shortened V by 6 bases and J by 1 base, and 4 bases separated the two germline ends. Germline assignment: CDR1 SGHAT and CDR2 FQDESV (reference sequence). The CDR3 DNA reads TGTGCCAGCAGGGCATCCTACAATGAGCAGTTCTTC. It yields the protein CASRASYNEQFF.

The chain is built from TRBV23-1 and TRBJ2-3, with 7 bases matching TRBD1. TRBV23-1 is given ORF status, its function remaining uncertain. V dropped 2 bases and J dropped 6; count of bases not matched to a gene: 11. The CDR3 covers 16 residues. CDR3: CASSQTGVQGVDTQYF. CDR3 nucleotide sequence: TGCGCCAGCAGTCAAACAGGGGTCCAGGGTGTTGATACGCAGTATTTT.

This rearrangement joins TRBV5-5 to TRBJ1-2, with 10 nucleotides matching TRBD1. Germline V gene lookup returns CDR1 SGHKS and CDR2 YYEKEE (reference sequence). The junction had 13 bases not matched to a gene; V was cut back by 4 bases and J by 13 bases. This CDR3 contains 14 residues. The CDR3 sequence: CASSGGWDRGSGTF. The CDR3 DNA is TGTGCCAGCAGCGGGGGATGGGACAGGGGCTCCGGCACCTTC.

The rearrangement links TRBV4-2 to TRBJ2-1, with 9 bases identical to TRBD1. V lost 4 bases, J lost 7 bases, and 8 bases stayed unmatched. CDR1 and CDR2 from the germline V gene are LGHNA and YNFKEQ. The CDR3 length is 15 residues. The CDR3 DNA is TGTGCCAGCAGCCGCGGGTTAGGACAGGGGAATGAGCAGTTCTTC. It encodes CASSRGLGQGNEQFF.

This CDR3 is CASSLGGFSHGDTQYF. The DNA of the CDR3 is TGCGCCAGCAGCTTGGGAGGCTTTTCGCACGGGGATACGCAGTATTTT. The chain combines TRBV5-1 with TRBJ2-3; D is undetermined. This CDR3 has 16 amino acids. V was trimmed by 0 bases and J by 6 bases, leaving 17 bases between them. CDR1 SGHRS and CDR2 YFSETQ come from the germline V gene.

This chain joins TRBV3-1 (or the pseudogene TRBV3-2) and TRBJ1-5; TRBD1 aligns across 9 bases. The germline V gene encodes CDR1 LGHDT and CDR2 YNNKEL (reference sequence). The V segment lost 3 bases and the J segment 6 bases; nucleotides outside the gene matches: 3. The CDR3 is 14 residues long. CDR3 in amino acids: CASSHGTGLQPQHF. Written as DNA, the CDR3 is TGTGCCAGCAGCCATGGGACAGGGCTTCAGCCCCAGCATTTT.

The J gene is TRBJ1-1, the V gene TRBV5-6, with TRBD1 matching 9 bases. From germline, CDR1 is SGHDT and CDR2 YYEEEE. This CDR3 contains 13 residues. V dropped 4 bases and J dropped 8; count of bases not matched to a gene: 6. The CDR3 sequence is CASSLQGAHEAFF. The CDR3 DNA is TGTGCCAGCAGCCTACAGGGGGCTCACGAAGCTTTCTTT.

The gene calls are TRBV5-1 and TRBJ2-3; D might be TRBD1 (6 bases). This CDR3 is 14 amino acids long. In germline, CDR1 is SGHRS, CDR2 YFSETQ. V dropped 2 bases and J dropped 4 bases, with 11 bases sitting between them. The CDR3 DNA sequence: TGCGCCAGCAGCTTTTCAGGGGACCCAGATACGCAGTATTTT. Protein product: CASSFSGDPDTQYF. Combining the CDR3 with reference TRBV5-1 and TRBJ2-3 gives the whole variable domain KAGVTQTPRYLIKTRGQQVTLSCSPISGHRSVSWYQQTPGQGLQFLFEYFSETQRNKGNFPGRFSGRQFSNSRSEMNVSTLELGDSALYLCASSFSGDPDTQYFGPGTRLTVL.

The J gene is TRBJ2-2, the V gene TRBV30, with D uncertain. This CDR3 is built from 15 residues. Trimming took 1 base from V and 5 from J, leaving 14 bases between them. In germline, CDR1 is GTSNPN, CDR2 SVGIG (reference sequence). CDR3 coding DNA: TGTGCCTGGAGTGCGCCCGGTAAAAGTACCGGGGAGCTGTTTTTT. This translates into CAWSAPGKSTGELFF.

This chain uses TRBV30 with TRBJ2-3; TRBD2 matches 8 bases. The V gene end was trimmed by 0 bases and the J gene end by 4 bases; junction bases not matched to a gene: 18. This CDR3 comprises 19 residues. In germline, CDR1 is GTSNPN, CDR2 SVGIG (reference sequence). This CDR3 reads CAWSVKGLSGGRISDTQYF. The CDR3 DNA is TGTGCCTGGAGTGTAAAAGGCCTTTCGGGCGGGAGGATCTCAGATACGCAGTATTTT. Filled out from reference TRBV30 and TRBJ2-3, the complete variable domain reads SQTIHQWPATLVQPVGSPLSLECTVEGTSNPNLYWYRQAAGRGLQLLFYSVGIGQISSEVPQNLSASRPQDRQFILSSKKLLLSDSGFYLCAWSVKGLSGGRISDTQYFGPGTRLTVL.

The chain uses TRBV29-1 and TRBJ2-3; 7 nucleotides align to TRBD1. The CDR3 contains 15 residues. The V gene end was trimmed by 4 bases and the J gene end by 2 bases; junction bases not matched to a gene: 9. In germline, CDR1 is SQVTM, CDR2 ANQGSEA. The CDR3 DNA sequence: TGCAGCGTTGGAGGGGGCAAAGGGAACACAGATACGCAGTATTTT. It codes for CSVGGGKGNTDTQYF.

The V call is TRBV2, the J call TRBJ2-5; weak D call: TRBD1 (6 bases). The CDR3 spans 13 residues. Germline V gene lookup returns CDR1 SNHLY and CDR2 FYNNEI. The V and J ends lost 1 base and 7 bases respectively, with 10 bases between them. The CDR3 spells CASSEGPRGTQYF. The CDR3 DNA is TGTGCCAGCAGTGAAGGTCCCAGGGGGACCCAGTACTTC.

The rearrangement joins TRBV7-9 to TRBJ1-2; D gene unclear. Trimming cost V 4 bases and J 8 bases, with 14 bases left between them. From germline, CDR1 is SEHNR and CDR2 FQNEAQ (reference sequence). The CDR3 extends over 13 amino acids. This CDR3 is CASSSTTGRGYTF. CDR3 coding DNA: TGTGCCAGCAGCTCCACAACGGGGAGAGGCTACACCTTC.

The table lists this clone with a few counts. The gene calls are TRBV10-1 and TRBJ2-1; a weak D match, TRBD2 (5 bases). V was trimmed by 4 bases and J by 6 bases, leaving 13 bases between them. Germline CDR1 is WNHNN and CDR2 is SYGVQD (reference sequence). This CDR3 comprises 14 residues. The CDR3 DNA is TGCGCCAGCAGTGGAAGGGAGTTCCCCAATGAGCAGTTCTTC. Its translation is CASSGREFPNEQFF.